This T cell receptor (beta chain) stems from a study of identical twins. The CDR3 is made up of 17 amino acids. Germline V gene lookup returns CDR1 SGHRS and CDR2 YFSETQ. With V trimmed by 4 bases and J by 4 bases, 8 bases remained unmatched. Carrying unique molecular identifiers, the cDNA also gained a universal primer site through template switching. TCRdb re-called the 5' RACE reads with MiXCR, one entry per CDR3 protein. The profile covers about 460,000 distinct CDR3 sequences, with 14% appearing a single time and about 0.54% taken by the ten largest. These records were also assigned to another study, of yellow fever vaccine responses in identical twins.

The sample taken for sequencing was CD4+ T cells sorted from blood. The chain has TRBV5-1 and TRBJ2-5, with 15 bases identical to TRBD2. The receptor comes from a woman aged 18-35 years in good health. The CDR3 nucleotides read TGCGCCAGCAGCATAGGGACTAGCGGGAGGAGAGGAGAGACCCAGTACTTC. This codes for CASSIGTSGRRGETQYF.